This is a list of T cell receptor beta chains from one sample in a study of blood T cell repertoires in COVID-19. The method was immunoSEQ multiplex PCR; TCRdb's version includes in-frame clones alone and lacks a portion of them. The repertoire consists of approximately 480,000 clones, with about nine tenths occurring once and the leading ten covering 0.7%. Sample: PBMCs or T cells enriched from blood (not recorded which). These receptors originate from a woman in her late teens or twenties who had recovered from COVID-19. CDR3s include the opening cysteine and the closing phenylalanine or tryptophan. D genes are given only for firm matches. Not all rows give a size; the values are once, few, many and, for expanded clones, a class.

TRBV28	TRBJ1-5	.	.	TGTGCCAGCAGTTTGTGGGACATCAATCAGCCCCAGCATTTT	CASSLWDINQPQHF
TRBV19	TRBJ2-4	TRBD1	.	TGTGCCAGTACCCCGAGACAGGGCAACAACATTCAGTACTTC	CASTPRQGNNIQYF
TRBV2	TRBJ2-1	TRBD2	.	TGTGCCAGCAGTGCCCGGACTAGCGGTCTCAATGAGCAGTTCTTC	CASSARTSGLNEQFF
TRBV4-2	TRBJ2-5	TRBD2	.	TGTGCCAGCAGCCAAGAGGGTAGCGGGGGGCCTACTAGACAAGAGACCCAGTACTTC	CASSQEGSGGPTRQETQYF
TRBV20-1	TRBJ1-2	.	.	TGCAGTGCCAGTTTTAATGCTAACTATGGCTACACCTTC	CSASFNANYGYTF
TRBV15	TRBJ2-1	.	.	TGTGCCACCAGCAGGACATTAAGCTCCTACAATGAGCAGTTCTTC	CATSRTLSSYNEQFF
TRBV7-8	TRBJ2-3	.	.	TGTGCCAGCAGCCCAGCCAACACAGATACGCAGTATTTT	CASSPANTDTQYF
TRBV4-1	TRBJ1-5	.	.	TGCGCCAGCAGCGTCCACAGGGTGATCCAGCCCCAGCATTTT	CASSVHRVIQPQHF
TRBV2	TRBJ1-2	TRBD1	.	TGTGCCAGCAGTGGGACAGGAAGTGTCTATGGCTACACCTTC	CASSGTGSVYGYTF
TRBV7-2	TRBJ1-6	TRBD1	.	TGTGCCAGCAAGACAGGGTATTCACCCCTCCACTTT	CASKTGYSPLHF
TRBV7-3	TRBJ2-2	TRBD2	once	TGTGCCAGCAGCTCGCCGGGACTAGCTTACCCCGGGGAGCTGTTTTTT	CASSSPGLAYPGELFF
TRBV5-1	TRBJ2-3	.	.	TGCGCCAGCAGCTCCTCCGGAGCGGTAACCACAGATACGCAGTATTTT	CASSSSGAVTTDTQYF
TRBV12-5	TRBJ1-1	.	.	TGTGCTAGTGGTCTTTCATTTACAGAGGGCACTGAAGCTTTCTTT	CASGLSFTEGTEAFF
TRBV10-2	TRBJ1-1	.	.	TGCGCCAGCAGTGAAGACAGGTTGAACACTGAAGCTTTCTTT	CASSEDRLNTEAFF
TRBV24-1	TRBJ1-4	.	.	TGTGCCACCCCCCCAAAATTAACTAATGAAAAACTGTTTTTT	CATPPKLTNEKLFF
TRBV3-1/TRBV3-2	TRBJ2-2	.	.	TGTGCCAGCAGCCAAGAAGATCGTTCGGGATCGCTGTTTTTT	CASSQEDRSGSLFF
TRBV28	TRBJ1-3	.	.	TGTGCCAGCAGCCCCACAGGTACTGGAAACACCATATATTTT	CASSPTGTGNTIYF
TRBV9	TRBJ1-1	.	.	TGTGCCAGCAGCGTCGGACTCACGAACACTGAAGCTTTCTTT	CASSVGLTNTEAFF
TRBV21-1	TRBJ1-6	.	.	TGTGCCAGCAGCAGGGAGGGGAGCTCCTATAATTCACCCCTCCACTTT	CASSREGSSYNSPLHF